A single T cell receptor (beta chain) is shown here with its context. TCRdb's copy holds only in-frame clones and misses some; the assay was immunoSEQ multiplex PCR. Here the sample spans 130,000 to 150,000 clones, approximately 80% being singletons. This record belongs to a study of blood T cell repertoires in COVID-19. V was shortened by 1 base and J by 3 bases, with 9 bases between the two germline ends. Germline values: CDR1 KGHSH, CDR2 LQKENI. This CDR3 has 14 amino acids. V and J are TRBV18 and TRBJ2-5; D possibly corresponds to TRBD1 (6 bases). Sequenced material: peripheral blood. This TCR was sampled from a woman in her fifties or sixties with acute or convalescent COVID-19. The CDR3, as DNA: TGTGCCAGCTCACCACGACAGGATGAAGAGACCCAGTACTTC. The encoded protein is CASSPRQDEETQYF.